The 19 T cell receptor beta chains given below trace back to one sample, sequenced in a study of cytomegalovirus exposure and HLA in healthy donors. The primer mix had 60 Vbeta and 13 Jbeta primers. The repertoire was sequenced with immunoSEQ multiplex PCR; TCRdb's copy has only in-frame clones and lacks some. This sample's clone table lists about 54,000 clones. The sample taken for sequencing was PBMCs. These receptor sequences come from a woman aged 40 to 49 in good health and CMV-seronegative.

The chain carries TRBV7-9 and TRBJ1-2; D perhaps matches TRBD1 (6 bases). There are 13 residues in the CDR3. The germline V gene has CDR1 SEHNR and CDR2 FQNEAQ (reference sequence). Trimming left V 3 bases short and J 8 bases short, with 13 bases between. Here the CDR3 reads CASSFQTGGGYTF. DNA for the CDR3: TGTGCCAGCAGCTTCCAGACAGGAGGCGGCTACACCTTC.

This sequence joins TRBV6-5 and TRBJ1-2, with 9 bases matching TRBD1. Per the germline V gene, CDR1 is MNHEY and CDR2 is SVGAGI. The length of the CDR3 is 15 residues. V shed 6 bases and J 7 bases; nucleotides not matched to a gene: 12. The CDR3 spells CASRAGTGSPSGYTF. CDR3 bases: TGTGCCAGCAGAGCCGGGACAGGGAGCCCTAGTGGCTACACCTTC.

V is TRBV4-3 and J is TRBJ2-5; 7 bases line up with TRBD1. The J call is uncertain, as TRBJ2-7 better fits the DNA end. Germline V gene sequence: CDR1 LGHNA, CDR2 YSLEER. This CDR3 has 18 residues. CDR3 sequence: CASSQDSYRGQRIYEQYF. For the CDR3, the DNA is TGCGCCAGCAGCCAAGATAGTTATAGGGGACAGCGAATCTACGAGCAGTACTTC.

The rearrangement joins TRBV18 to TRBJ1-5; 9 bases line up with TRBD1. The junction had 10 bases not matched to a gene; V was cut back by 6 bases and J by 7 bases. This CDR3 is 15 amino acids long. The V gene's germline CDR1 is KGHSH and CDR2 LQKENI. Here the CDR3 reads CASSPDTDRGQPQHF. In DNA form, the CDR3 reads TGTGCCAGCTCCCCCGACACGGACAGGGGACAGCCCCAGCATTTT.

This chain uses TRBV18 with TRBJ1-6; D unclear. The CDR3 consists of 15 residues. Trimming shortened V by 6 bases and J by 0 bases, and 9 bases separated the two germline ends. CDR1 is KGHSH, CDR2 LQKENI, per germline. CDR3 nucleotides: TGTGCCAGCTCCGAGGCGAGCTCCTATAATTCACCCCTCCACTTT. It specifies CASSEASSYNSPLHF.

The J gene is TRBJ2-6, the V gene TRBV5-1, with D unresolved. Trimming stripped 0 bases from V and 4 bases from J, with 11 bases between. The CDR3 loop spans 16 amino acids. Looked up from germline, CDR1 is SGHRS and CDR2 is YFSETQ. In DNA, the CDR3 is TGCGCCAGCAGCTTGGACCTGCTACGGGGGGCCAACGTCCTGACTTTC. Its protein product is CASSLDLLRGANVLTF.

The chain has TRBV19 and TRBJ2-3; 9 nucleotides match TRBD2. CDR1 and CDR2 from the germline V gene are LNHDA and SQIVND (reference sequence). The V gene end was trimmed by 6 bases and the J gene end by 7 bases; junction bases not matched to a gene: 11. The CDR3 has 15 amino acids. CDR3 sequence (DNA): TGTGCCAGTAGCATGGGACTAGCTGTCCAAAATACGCAGTATTTT. Translation: CASSMGLAVQNTQYF.

V is TRBV4-3 and J is TRBJ1-6; 9 nucleotides agree with TRBD1. CDR1 is LGHNA, CDR2 YSLEER, per germline. The CDR3 covers 18 residues. With 2 bases clipped from V and 6 bases from J, the junction kept 11 bases outside the gene matches. CDR3 bases: TGCGCCAGCAGCCAACCTCCCGGACAGGGGCCCTTTAATTCACCCCTCCACTTT. Its protein is CASSQPPGQGPFNSPLHF.

The chain carries TRBV2 and TRBJ1-5; 9 bases agree with TRBD1. The CDR3 contains 17 residues. Germline CDR1 and CDR2: SNHLY and FYNNEI. V shed 6 bases and J 2 bases; nucleotides not matched to a gene: 11. The CDR3 nucleotides read TGTGCCAGCAGCCCCGGACAGGGGCCTATTGGCAATCAGCCCCAGCATTTT. Protein product: CASSPGQGPIGNQPQHF.

The gene calls are TRBV5-1 and TRBJ2-2; a possible D gene is TRBD2 (6 bases). Germline values: CDR1 SGHRS, CDR2 YFSETQ. The CDR3 is made up of 16 amino acids. Trimming removed 0 bases at V and 4 bases at J, with 13 bases between. In DNA form, the CDR3 reads TGCGCCAGCAGCTTGGCTTACGGGGGTAGCACCGGGGAGCTGTTTTTT. The encoded protein is CASSLAYGGSTGELFF.

J is TRBJ1-2 and V is TRBV28; D is uncertain. The CDR3 covers 14 residues. V lost 5 bases and J lost 2, with 12 bases in between. The germline gives CDR1 MDHEN, CDR2 SYDVKM. DNA of the CDR3: TGTGCCAGCAGTCCCCACGGAGCCAACTATGGCTACACCTTC. It codes for CASSPHGANYGYTF.

V gene TRBV7-9 combines with J gene TRBJ1-2; a weak D match, TRBD1 (6 bases). This CDR3 is built from 15 residues. CDR1 is SEHNR and CDR2 is FQNEAQ in the germline V gene (reference sequence). V was clipped by 4 bases and J by 2 bases, with 14 bases between them. The CDR3: CASSSLAGVNYGYTF. The CDR3 bases are TGTGCCAGCAGCTCATTGGCAGGGGTCAACTATGGCTACACCTTC.

This rearrangement joins TRBV25-1 to TRBJ1-6, with 7 positions matching TRBD1. The CDR3 covers 14 residues. V trimming: 2 bases; J trimming: 7 bases; junction bases outside the gene matches: 2. Germline loops: CDR1 MGHDK, CDR2 SYGVNS. CDR3 bases: TGTGCCAGCAGTGAAGACAGGGAGAATTCACCCCTCCACTTT. Translating gives CASSEDRENSPLHF.

The rearrangement uses TRBV19 and TRBJ1-1; no clear D. Germline CDR1 is LNHDA and CDR2 is SQIVND (reference sequence). The CDR3 contains 16 residues. V was clipped by 1 base and J by 5 bases, with 17 bases between them. The CDR3 nucleotides read TGTGCCAGTAGTATAGGCGGGAGAGTGGGGTTAACTGAAGCTTTCTTT. This sequence encodes CASSIGGRVGLTEAFF.

The chain links TRBV19 to TRBJ1-1; D may be TRBD1 (5 bases). The CDR3 runs 15 residues. Germline V gene lookup returns CDR1 LNHDA and CDR2 SQIVND (reference sequence). V gave up 5 bases and J gave up 5 bases, with 18 bases separating them. In DNA, the CDR3 is TGTGCCAGTAGTCCTCTCGGGCGGGAGGGGACTGAAGCTTTCTTT. Translation gives CASSPLGREGTEAFF.

V is TRBV6-5 and J is TRBJ1-1; D is uncertain. V lost 0 bases and J lost 0, with 5 bases in between. The CDR3 spans 14 residues. CDR1 and CDR2 (germline): MNHEY, SVGAGI. DNA of the CDR3: TGTGCCAGCAGTTACTCGAGGGTGAACACTGAAGCTTTCTTT. Amino acids: CASSYSRVNTEAFF.

The rearrangement uses TRBV18 and TRBJ2-1; 7 bases are a match to TRBD2. CDR1 and CDR2 (germline): KGHSH, LQKENI. This CDR3 contains 15 residues. V dropped 2 bases and J dropped 5; count of bases not matched to a gene: 6. In DNA form, the CDR3 reads TGTGCCAGCTCACCAATCGCGGGAGAAGACAATGAGCAGTTCTTC. This translates into CASSPIAGEDNEQFF.

The rearrangement joins TRBV7-2 to TRBJ2-7; the match to TRBD1 covers 9 bases. V shed 5 bases and J 1 base; nucleotides not matched to a gene: 6. The V gene's germline CDR1 is SGHTA and CDR2 FQGNSA. The CDR3 loop spans 15 amino acids. CDR3 loop: CASSITGTGSYEQYF. The CDR3 bases are TGTGCCAGCAGCATCACCGGGACAGGGTCCTACGAGCAGTACTTC. Supplemented by reference TRBV7-2 and TRBJ2-7, the full variable domain reads GAGVSQSPSNKVTEKGKDVELRCDPISGHTALYWYRQSLGQGLEFLIYFQGNSAPDKSGLPSDRFSAERTGGSVSTLTIQRTQQEDSAVYLCASSITGTGSYEQYFGPGTRLTVT.

This chain links TRBV19 with TRBJ1-2, with D perhaps matching TRBD1 (5 bases). Germline V gene sequence: CDR1 LNHDA, CDR2 SQIVND (reference sequence). The CDR3 loop spans 14 amino acids. V was pared by 4 bases and J by 4 bases, with 13 bases between. CDR3 loop: CASSSGGSIYGYTF. The CDR3 region has the DNA TGTGCCAGTAGTAGCGGGGGGTCCATCTATGGCTACACCTTC.